Described below is a single TCR beta chain sequence and its context. These data are taken from a study of blood T cell repertoires in COVID-19. As handled by the study authors: Scientists estimated how many nucleated cells there were by amplifying reference gene primers. Assay used: immunoSEQ multiplex PCR; TCRdb lists only in-frame clones, some missing. From that table come the V and J calls and clone size; the DNA was used to work out D and trimming. The table includes around 250,000 clones, roughly 80% detected once. In germline, CDR1 is SGHNT, CDR2 YENEEA. V lost 4 bases and J lost 0; bases outside the gene matches: 0. The CDR3 totals 14 residues.

Sequencing used peripheral blood. V and J are TRBV11-3 and TRBJ2-5; 9 bases agree with TRBD1. The sequence came from a woman between 18 and 29 years old with acute or convalescent COVID-19. The CDR3 sequence: CASSWDRDQETQYF. The DNA for the CDR3 is TGTGCCAGCAGCTGGGACAGGGACCAAGAGACCCAGTACTTC.